The T cell receptor beta chain described here comes from a study of cytomegalovirus exposure and HLA in healthy donors. Amplification used 60 Vbeta primers and 13 Jbeta primers. This table comes from immunoSEQ multiplex PCR, and its TCRdb copy is limited to in-frame clones, with some not included. This table holds about 100,000 clones, less than 85% found once. Germline CDR1 and CDR2: SGHTA and FQGNSA. V lost 4 bases, J lost 1 base, and 13 bases stayed unmatched. The CDR3 spans 18 residues. The chain has TRBV7-2 and TRBJ2-5, with 9 bases that match TRBD1. The clonotype originates from a man younger than 35 in good health and CMV-seronegative. The source material was PBMCs. The chain's CDR3 is CASSSMSGTGPIQETQYF. CDR3 DNA: TGTGCCAGCAGCTCGATGTCCGGGACAGGGCCAATCCAAGAGACCCAGTACTTC.